Below are 9 T cell receptor beta chains sequenced from a single sample in a study of Graves' ophthalmopathy and Graves' hyperthyroidism. Investigators amplified TCR beta CDR3 regions from RNA transcripts. The workflow started with a first-round RT-PCR run with HTBI primers and then moved on to a second-round multiplex PCR. MiXCR, run by TCRdb on the multiplex PCR reads, gives a single entry per CDR3 protein. This table holds roughly 400,000 distinct CDR3 sequences, roughly 15% found once. The material sequenced was peripheral blood. The receptors stem from a woman aged 18 to 35 with stable Graves' hyperthyroidism.

The chain combines TRBV27 with TRBJ2-7; no clear D. Trimming shortened V by 5 bases and J by 7 bases, and 12 bases separated the two germline ends. Germline lookup yields CDR1 MNHEY and CDR2 SMNVEV (reference sequence). CDR3 length: 12 amino acids. DNA of the CDR3: TGTGCCAGCAGTCACAACCGGTGGGAGCAGTACTTC. Its protein product is CASSHNRWEQYF.

This clonotype was counted ten times or more. The rearrangement joins TRBV12-3 or TRBV12-4 to TRBJ1-2; possibly TRBD1 for D (6 bases). V lost 7 bases and J lost 3, with 18 bases in between. The length of the CDR3 is 15 residues. The CDR3 nucleotides read TGTGCCAGCAATCCCCGGACAGACCCTCACTATGGCTACACCTTC. Encoded protein: CASNPRTDPHYGYTF.

This clonotype was recorded many times. V and J are TRBV5-5 and TRBJ1-2; D is possibly TRBD1 (6 bases). V lost 2 bases to trimming and J lost 5 bases, with 13 bases between them. This CDR3 is built from 14 residues. Germline V CDR1 and CDR2: SGHKS, YYEKEE (reference sequence). For the CDR3, the DNA is TGTGCCAGCAGCTTAATCAGGGGAAAGTATGGCTACACCTTC. Translation gives CASSLIRGKYGYTF.

This clonotype was found many times. The CDR3 reads CASSSGTGKQPQHF. DNA for the CDR3: TGTGCCAGCAGCTCCGGGACAGGGAAACAGCCCCAGCATTTT. The chain recombines TRBV7-8 with TRBJ1-5, with TRBD1 identical over 9 bases. From germline, CDR1 is SGHVS and CDR2 FQNEAQ. The CDR3 extends over 14 amino acids. Trimming at V came to 4 bases and at J to 7 bases, leaving 5 bases not matched to a gene.

The table lists this clonotype with many counts. The chain has TRBV6-2 or TRBV6-3 and TRBJ2-2, with a possible D match to TRBD2 (7 bases). Looked up from germline, CDR1 is MNHEY and CDR2 is SVGEGT. The V gene lost 7 bases and the J gene lost 4 bases, with 13 bases spanning the gap. The CDR3 runs to 14 residues. The DNA for the CDR3 is TGTGCCAGCAATCAGGGGAGGGCCACCGGGGAGCTGTTTTTT. Its protein product is CASNQGRATGELFF.

The chain couples TRBV12-3 or TRBV12-4 to TRBJ1-2; weak D call: TRBD1 (5 bases). The CDR3 consists of 13 residues. The V end lost 8 bases, the J end lost 4 bases, and 14 bases lay between the germline ends. The CDR3 sequence: CASVRGESYGYTF. The CDR3 DNA reads TGTGCCAGCGTCCGAGGGGAATCCTATGGCTACACCTTC.

This clonotype was seen only a few times. Given the absence of the conserved phenylalanine or tryptophan at the CDR3 end, a read error is likely. The chain joins TRBV7-2 to TRBJ1-2, with D unclear. Germline CDR1 is SGHTA and CDR2 is FQGNSA. The CDR3 has 13 residues. The V and J ends lost 3 bases and 3 bases respectively, with 8 bases between them. The DNA for the CDR3 is TGTGCCAGCAGCTTGGGCGGGGACTATGGCTACACCTTG. As protein: CASSLGGDYGYTL.

The genes are TRBV19 and TRBJ1-2; a weak D match, TRBD1 (5 bases). Per germline, CDR1 LNHDA and CDR2 SQIVND (reference sequence). The CDR3 extends over 13 amino acids. V was cut by 6 bases and J by 3 bases, with 11 bases left in between. The CDR3 region has the DNA TGTGCCAGTAGCAGGGAGACGGACTATGGCTACACCTTC. Its protein product is CASSRETDYGYTF. Full variable domain (missing parts from reference TRBV19 and TRBJ1-2): DGGITQSPKYLFRKEGQNVTLSCEQNLNHDAMYWYRQDPGQGLRLIYYSQIVNDFQKGDIAEGYSVSREKKESFPLTVTSAQKNPTAFYLCASSRETDYGYTFGSGTRLTVV.

About this clonotype: Mismatch with germline at one junction end may stem from a read error. This chain links TRBV7-6 with TRBJ2-2, with 8 bases fitting TRBD1. CDR1 SGHVS and CDR2 FNYEAQ come from the germline V gene. There are 15 residues in the CDR3. The CDR3 nucleotides are TGTGCCAGCAGCCCGACAGGGGCGTTCACCGGGGATCTGTTTTTT. This translates into CASSPTGAFTGDLFF.